There are a few counts of the clone carrying this T cell receptor (beta chain). These data originate in a study of blood T cell repertoires in COVID-19. The V gene end was trimmed by 3 bases and the J gene end by 6 bases; junction bases not matched to a gene: 8. The CDR3 loop spans 16 amino acids. Germline loops: CDR1 SNHLY, CDR2 FYNNEI. Participant ages covered about 18 to 100 years across 24 US areas. Assay used: immunoSEQ multiplex PCR; TCRdb lists only in-frame clones, some missing. The profile shows 470,000 or so clones, 87% of them singletons. This chain links TRBV2 with TRBJ2-1; TRBD1 aligns across 10 bases. Sample: PBMCs or T cells enriched from blood (not recorded which). The origin of this receptor is a young woman with acute COVID-19. The CDR3 here is CASSDPGQGIGNEQFF. The CDR3 DNA reads as TGTGCCAGCAGTGACCCGGGACAGGGGATTGGCAATGAGCAGTTCTTC.